Shown below are 7 T cell receptor beta chains from a single sample sequenced in a study of technical replicates of blood from a handful of donors. Profiling relied on immunoSEQ multiplex PCR, and the TCRdb table lists in-frame clones only, not all of them. The profile shows about 83,000 clones, about 92% of them singletons. The sample comprised T cells isolated from PBMCs. These TCRs come from a human donor in good health.

This clone showed up just once. The rearrangement links TRBV11-3 to TRBJ1-2, with a weak D call TRBD1 (6 bases). The CDR3 loop spans 14 amino acids. Germline values: CDR1 SGHNT, CDR2 YENEEA. Trimming pared 5 bases from V and 7 bases from J, leaving 17 bases between. The CDR3 DNA sequence: TGTGCCAGCAGCACCCATCCAGGGGTTCGTGGCTACACCTTC. It encodes CASSTHPGVRGYTF. The entire variable domain, with the rest obtained from reference TRBV11-3 and TRBJ1-2, is as follows: EAGVVQSPRYKIIEKKQPVAFWCNPISGHNTLYWYLQNLGQGPELLIRYENEEAVDDSQLPKDRFSAERLKGVDSTLKIQPAELGDSAVYLCASSTHPGVRGYTFGSGTRLTVV.

The chain carries TRBV2 and TRBJ1-5; unclear D gene. V lost 7 bases to trimming and J lost 7 bases, with 11 bases between them. The germline CDR1 and CDR2 sequences are SNHLY and FYNNEI. This CDR3 is built from 12 residues. The CDR3 loop is CASTESEQPQHF. The CDR3 DNA reads TGTGCCAGCACAGAATCGGAGCAGCCCCAGCATTTT.

The chain is built from TRBV5-4 and TRBJ1-1, with a tentative D call TRBD1 (5 bases). Per germline, CDR1 SGHNT and CDR2 YYREEE (reference sequence). CDR3 length equals 14 residues. Trimming cost V 4 bases and J 4 bases, with 14 bases left between them. CDR3 sequence (DNA): TGTGCCAGCAGCCCGGCATCGGGGGGCACTGAAGCTTTCTTT. Its translation is CASSPASGGTEAFF.

The genes are TRBV6-5 and TRBJ2-1; TRBD2 is a possible D gene (6 bases). The germline V gene encodes CDR1 MNHEY and CDR2 SVGAGI. V was trimmed by 4 bases and J by 5 bases, leaving 12 bases between them. This CDR3 comprises 14 residues. The chain's CDR3 is CASSSLARDNEQFF. The CDR3 region has the DNA TGTGCCAGCAGTTCTCTAGCGCGAGACAATGAGCAGTTCTTC.

The chain couples TRBV7-2 to TRBJ2-1, with TRBD2 matching over 12 bases. Germline V gives CDR1 SGHTA, CDR2 FQGNSA. There are 16 residues in the CDR3. V trimming: 1 base; J trimming: 4 bases; junction bases outside the gene matches: 2. In DNA, the CDR3 is TGTGCCAGCAGCTTAGGGACTAGCGGGAAGTACAATGAGCAGTTCTTC. As protein: CASSLGTSGKYNEQFF.

The chain links TRBV4-2 to TRBJ2-1, with TRBD2 identical over 16 bases. The CDR3 sequence is 18 residues long. J was trimmed by 9 bases and V by 6 bases; bases with no gene match: 14. The germline V gene encodes CDR1 LGHNA and CDR2 YNFKEQ. The CDR3 spells CASRSFGTSGRASGEQFF. CDR3 DNA: TGTGCCAGCAGAAGTTTCGGGACTAGCGGGAGGGCCTCAGGTGAGCAGTTCTTC.

The chain is built from TRBV27 and TRBJ2-7; TRBD1 agrees at 10 bases. The length of the CDR3 is 14 residues. The V gene's germline CDR1 is MNHEY and CDR2 SMNVEV (reference sequence). V was pared by 5 bases and J by 4 bases, with 5 bases of the junction left unmatched. CDR3 in amino acids: CASSSRDRGYEQYF. Here the CDR3 DNA reads TGTGCCAGCAGTAGCCGGGACAGGGGTTACGAGCAGTACTTC.